The clone carrying this T cell receptor (beta chain) appeared many times. Its specificity is not known. Arm-PCR of CDR3 regions and iRepertoire HTBI primers were the basis on which TCR beta libraries were built. One entry per CDR3 protein, called by TCRdb with MiXCR from the multiplex PCR reads. The sample carries about 400,000 distinct CDR3 sequences, roughly 15% recorded once. Trimming removed 2 bases at V and 0 bases at J, with 19 bases between. The CDR3 consists of 18 residues. The germline CDR1 and CDR2 sequences are ENHRY and SYGVKD. The data derive from a study of regulatory T cells in long-lasting Graves disease. Study observations and caveats: Persistent patients had more shared public clonotypes (around 2,700) than new patients (roughly 940).

Time point noted: newly diagnosed GD, antithyroid drugs for less than 3 months. The TCR library was prepared using RNA isolated from PBMCs. These same data were also listed under a study on T cells in Graves' hyperthyroidism and ophthalmopathy.

The sequence came from a middle-aged woman with Graves disease. Sequencing used peripheral blood mononuclear cells (PBMCs), obtained at new diagnosis, from a patient treated with antithyroid drugs. V usage is TRBV10-3 and J usage is TRBJ1-1; D may be TRBD1 (6 bases). This CDR3 is CAISERSQGSLLNTEAFF. The CDR3 coding sequence is TGTGCCATCAGTGAGAGAAGTCAGGGGTCCCTTCTGAACACTGAAGCTTTCTTT.